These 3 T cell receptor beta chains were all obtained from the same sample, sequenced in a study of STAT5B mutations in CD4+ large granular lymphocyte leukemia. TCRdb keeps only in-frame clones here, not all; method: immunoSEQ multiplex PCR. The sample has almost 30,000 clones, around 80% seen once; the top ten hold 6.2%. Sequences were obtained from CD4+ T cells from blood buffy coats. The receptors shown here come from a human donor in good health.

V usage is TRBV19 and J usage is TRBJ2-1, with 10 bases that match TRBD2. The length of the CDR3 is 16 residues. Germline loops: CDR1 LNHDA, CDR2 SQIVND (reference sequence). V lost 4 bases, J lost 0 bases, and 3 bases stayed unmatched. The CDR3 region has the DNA TGTGCCAGTAGTAGAGCGGGGGGGAGCTCCTACAATGAGCAGTTCTTC. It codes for CASSRAGGSSYNEQFF.

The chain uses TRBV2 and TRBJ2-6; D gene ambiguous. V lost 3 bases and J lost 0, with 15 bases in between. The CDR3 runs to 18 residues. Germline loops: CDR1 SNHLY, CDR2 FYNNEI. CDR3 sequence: CASSESRLLRSGANVLTF. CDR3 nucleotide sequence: TGTGCCAGCAGTGAGAGTCGCCTCCTCCGCTCTGGGGCCAACGTCCTGACTTTC.

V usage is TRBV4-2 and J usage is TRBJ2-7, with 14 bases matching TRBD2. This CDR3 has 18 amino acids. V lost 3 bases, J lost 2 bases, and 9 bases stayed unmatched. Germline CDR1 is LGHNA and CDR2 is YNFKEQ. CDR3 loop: CASSQAGLAGAHPYEQYF. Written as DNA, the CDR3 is TGTGCCAGCAGCCAGGCGGGACTAGCGGGGGCTCATCCCTACGAGCAGTACTTC.